This TCR beta chain was identified in a study of T cell repertoires in cytomegalovirus infection. The overall study: Researchers turned to recently identified HLA-C-restricted CMV epitopes as well as well-studied HLA-B-restricted ones. Public TCR beta signatures marked donors with CMV infection and the matching HLA.

Trimming took off 3 bases at V and 2 bases at J, with 13 bases between the two ends. The germline V gene has CDR1 GTSNPN and CDR2 SVGIG (reference sequence). The length of the CDR3 is 14 residues. Overall study findings and caveats: CMV carriers having the relevant HLA were flagged by cumulative public TCR beta family frequency. HLA-C-restricted CMV clonotypes gave the most frequent clonotype in two of eight donors.

TCRdb processed the reads anew with MiXCR; each CDR3 protein has one entry. Counted here are about 310,000 distinct CDR3 sequences, approximately 25% occurring once; the ten biggest clones make up 13%. Comment on this clonotype: Its antigen is undetermined.

The V call is TRBV30, the J call TRBJ1-2; D gene ambiguous. This sample comprised cultured PBMCs, obtained from culture after CMV antigen stimulation. The origin of this receptor is a human donor in good health (CMV status not recorded). Some clones in this sample may be carry-over from other donors' samples. The CDR3 nucleotides read TGTGCCTGGAGGGTCGGACTTTCGAACTATGGCTACACCTTC. It translates to CAWRVGLSNYGYTF.